The rows below give T cell receptor beta chains drawn from one sample of a study of shared T cell receptors in the human thymus. Assay: immunoSEQ multiplex PCR; the TCRdb copy retains only in-frame clones and omits some. The table includes 600,000 to 900,000 clones, approximately 85% detected once. These data also formed part of another study, on human thymus T cells.

Sequences were obtained from thymocytes. The receptor set was obtained from a girl less than two years old with a congenital heart defect. The CDR3 runs from the conserved cysteine through the conserved F or W. Each record gives: J gene, V gene, CDR3 protein.

>TRBJ1-6|TRBV6-5
CASSYGQVNSPLHF
>TRBJ1-2|TRBV28
CASSLFRQDRPYGYTF
>TRBJ1-1|TRBV7-6
CASSPETGRNTEAFF
>TRBJ2-1|TRBV9
CASSVGLGTYNEQFF
>TRBJ2-3|TRBV23-1
CASSPRGGLGDTQYF
>TRBJ2-2|TRBV7-9
CASTAAGTRNTGELFF
>TRBJ2-7|TRBV4-2
CASSPQAPGGYEQYF
>TRBJ2-3|TRBV5-1
CASSLPGGPTDTQYF
>TRBJ1-6|TRBV27
CASGLGGGASYNSPLHF
>TRBJ1-1|TRBV29-1
CSVADGENGDTEAFF
>TRBJ2-7|TRBV11-2
CASSLRSGSYEQYF
>TRBJ2-6|TRBV5-6
CASSLDRAGANVLTF
>TRBJ1-5|TRBV19
CASSIVRSGQGKQPQHF
>TRBJ1-1|TRBV14
CASSQDRSGTGGWNTEAFF
>TRBJ1-2|TRBV6-1
CASSEFSANYGYTF
>TRBJ2-1|TRBV21-1
CASSREGQGYEQFF
>TRBJ2-1|TRBV29-1
CSGSEGGNEQFF
>TRBJ1-2|TRBV2
CASSTGRGNYGYTF
>TRBJ2-1|TRBV11-3
CASSYPNGEGRSNEQFF
>TRBJ1-5|TRBV7-2
CASSPRGARGHQPQHF
>TRBJ1-1|TRBV18
CASSPQPTEAFF
>TRBJ1-5|TRBV6-5
CASSLHRGVGQPQHF